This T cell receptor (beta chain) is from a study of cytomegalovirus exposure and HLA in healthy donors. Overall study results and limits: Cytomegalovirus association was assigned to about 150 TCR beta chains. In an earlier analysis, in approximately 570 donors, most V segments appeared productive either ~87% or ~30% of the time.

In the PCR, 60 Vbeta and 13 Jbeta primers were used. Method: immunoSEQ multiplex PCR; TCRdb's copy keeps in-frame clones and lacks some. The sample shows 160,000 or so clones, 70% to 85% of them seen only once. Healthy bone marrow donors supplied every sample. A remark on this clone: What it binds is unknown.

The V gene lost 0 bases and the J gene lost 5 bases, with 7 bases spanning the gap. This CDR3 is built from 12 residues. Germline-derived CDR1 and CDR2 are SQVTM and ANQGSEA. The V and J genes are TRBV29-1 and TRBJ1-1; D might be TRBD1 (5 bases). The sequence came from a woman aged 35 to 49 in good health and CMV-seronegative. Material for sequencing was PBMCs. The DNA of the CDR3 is TGCAGCGTTGAAGATCGGGGGACTGAAGCTTTCTTT. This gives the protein CSVEDRGTEAFF.